Following are 23 T cell receptor beta chains from one sample sequenced in a study of response to subunit inactivated influenza vaccine. TCRdb reanalysed the RT-PCR reads using MiXCR and keeps one entry per CDR3 protein. The sample includes 610,000 or so distinct CDR3 sequences, around 15% of them seen just once. The source material was PBMCs from blood, sampled approximately 12 days after vaccination. Receptors were obtained from a man aged 45-65 years who received an inactivated influenza vaccine.

The chain is built from TRBV7-2 and TRBJ1-5; TRBD1 is a possible D gene (5 bases). Germline V lookup: CDR1 SGHTA, CDR2 FQGNSA. V dropped 6 bases and J dropped 4 bases, with 10 bases sitting between them. CDR3 length: 13 amino acids. The CDR3 DNA reads as TGTGCCAGCAGTCAACAGGAGAATCAGCCCCAGCATTTT. Amino acids: CASSQQENQPQHF.

The chain has TRBV5-5 and TRBJ2-5; TRBD1 aligns across 11 bases. Germline lookup yields CDR1 SGHKS and CDR2 YYEKEE (reference sequence). V was clipped by 2 bases and J by 0 bases; unmatched bases: 3. The CDR3 length is 16 residues. CDR3 bases: TGTGCCAGCAGCTTTCGGGACAGGGGGTACCAAGAGACCCAGTACTTC. Its translation is CASSFRDRGYQETQYF.

This clonotype was seen more than once but under ten times. This chain joins TRBV28 and TRBJ2-7; 8 positions match TRBD2. Looked up from germline, CDR1 is MDHEN and CDR2 is SYDVKM. The V segment lost 1 base and the J segment 0 bases; nucleotides outside the gene matches: 5. The CDR3 covers 16 residues. The CDR3 here is CASSLLVAGLSYEQYF. The CDR3 DNA is TGTGCCAGCAGTTTATTGGTAGCGGGGCTCTCCTACGAGCAGTACTTC.

This clonotype turned up a few times. The chain joins TRBV4-1 to TRBJ2-3, with 10 bases fitting TRBD1. V gave up 4 bases and J gave up 4 bases; unmatched junction bases: 8. Germline V gene sequence: CDR1 MGHRA, CDR2 YSYEKL. The CDR3 contains 16 residues. CDR3 loop: CASSRGTGVSSDTQYF. As DNA, the CDR3 is TGCGCCAGCAGCCGAGGGACAGGGGTCTCCTCAGATACGCAGTATTTT.

This clonotype was seen a handful of times. The chain uses TRBV4-2 and TRBJ2-2; 11 nucleotides align to TRBD2. The CDR3 is 19 amino acids. The germline CDR1 and CDR2 sequences are LGHNA and YNFKEQ. J was trimmed by 2 bases and V by 4 bases; bases with no gene match: 12. The CDR3 bases are TGTGCCAGCAGCCTCCCCGAGAGACTAGCGGGGTTTAACACCGGGGAGCTGTTTTTT. Protein product: CASSLPERLAGFNTGELFF.

This clonotype was detected many times. J is TRBJ2-1 and V is TRBV20-1; no firm D call. V lost 1 base, J lost 4 bases, and 17 bases lay in between. This CDR3 comprises 16 residues. The V gene's germline CDR1 is DFQATT and CDR2 SNEGSKA (reference sequence). CDR3 DNA sequence: TGCAGTGCTAGAGTTGTATCCGGCGGCCTTTACAATGAGCAGTTCTTC. Amino acids: CSARVVSGGLYNEQFF.

V and J are TRBV24-1 and TRBJ2-3, with D perhaps matching TRBD1 (6 bases). CDR3 length: 16 residues. Germline values: CDR1 KGHDR, CDR2 SFDVKD. Trimming took 12 bases from V and 7 from J, leaving 28 bases between them. The CDR3 reads CAAGDVRTDGENTQYF. The CDR3, as DNA: TGTGCCGCCGGGGATGTCAGGACAGACGGAGAAAATACGCAGTATTTT.

This clonotype has more than one count but fewer than ten. The rearrangement joins TRBV11-2 to TRBJ2-7, with 8 bases that match TRBD1. CDR1 and CDR2 (germline): SGHAT, FQNNGV. The V segment lost 8 bases and the J segment 4 bases; nucleotides outside the gene matches: 10. The CDR3 loop spans 14 amino acids. CDR3 in amino acids: CASRNRGIVYEQYF. The CDR3 DNA follows: TGTGCCAGCCGAAACAGGGGGATCGTGTACGAGCAGTACTTC.

The genes are TRBV7-6 and TRBJ2-3; 8 positions agree with TRBD1. The CDR3 is made up of 16 amino acids. After removal of 2 bases from V and 3 bases from J, the junction contained 7 bases not matched to a gene. Germline CDR1 is SGHVS and CDR2 is FNYEAQ. CDR3 bases: TGTGCCAGCAGCTTAATGGGGCAGGGGGCAACAGATACGCAGTATTTT. As protein: CASSLMGQGATDTQYF.

This clonotype was seen only a few times. The chain combines TRBV4-3 with TRBJ1-1, with D possibly being TRBD1 (5 bases). CDR3 length equals 15 residues. Trimming cost V 4 bases and J 5 bases, with 17 bases left between them. Germline loops: CDR1 LGHNA, CDR2 YSLEER. DNA for the CDR3: TGCGCCAGCAGCCCTACCGGGACGGCGGGGACTGAAGCTTTCTTT. As protein: CASSPTGTAGTEAFF.

The chain joins TRBV24-1 to TRBJ2-3; D may be TRBD2 (5 bases). Germline loops: CDR1 KGHDR, CDR2 SFDVKD. The CDR3 runs 16 residues. The V end was cut by 3 bases, the J end by 0 bases, with 12 bases between. CDR3 protein: CATSDDLAGSTDTQYF. The DNA for the CDR3 is TGTGCCACCAGTGATGACCTAGCAGGTAGCACAGATACGCAGTATTTT.

The chain links TRBV12-3 or TRBV12-4 to TRBJ2-3, with D perhaps matching TRBD1 (6 bases). This CDR3 is 16 amino acids long. V gave up 6 bases and J gave up 0 bases, with 16 bases separating them. CDR3 in amino acids: CASSWTAIPSTDTQYF. The CDR3 region has the DNA TGTGCCAGCAGCTGGACAGCTATCCCTAGCACAGATACGCAGTATTTT.

The rearrangement joins TRBV4-2 to TRBJ2-3; 8 bases agree with TRBD2. The CDR3 loop spans 18 amino acids. The germline gives CDR1 LGHNA, CDR2 YNFKEQ. The junction had 10 bases not matched to a gene; V was cut back by 0 bases and J by 2 bases. The CDR3 protein is CASSQDSGAGGSTDTQYF. In DNA, the CDR3 is TGTGCCAGCAGCCAAGATTCCGGTGCGGGAGGATCCACAGATACGCAGTATTTT.

V usage is TRBV3-1 and J usage is TRBJ2-7; a possible D gene is TRBD2 (6 bases). Germline CDR1 is LGHDT and CDR2 is YNNKEL (reference sequence). The CDR3 spans 15 residues. V was clipped by 6 bases and J by 3 bases, with 18 bases between them. The CDR3 sequence is CASSFTGLASYEQYF. CDR3 nucleotides: TGTGCCAGCAGTTTTACCGGGCTAGCGAGCTACGAGCAGTACTTC.

This clonotype was counted between two and nine times. In DNA, the CDR3 is TGCAGCGTTGCTTATGGGACTAGCGGGATCGGAGAGACCCAGTACTTC. It is translated as CSVAYGTSGIGETQYF. The rearrangement uses TRBV29-1 and TRBJ2-5; 13 bases agree with TRBD2. CDR1 SQVTM and CDR2 ANQGSEA come from the germline V gene. V lost 4 bases to trimming and J lost 4 bases; unmatched junction nucleotides: 9. CDR3 length equals 16 residues.

This chain uses TRBV25-1 with TRBJ2-7; D remains ambiguous. The CDR3 consists of 12 residues. V lost 5 bases to trimming and J lost 6 bases, with 11 bases between them. Germline values: CDR1 MGHDK, CDR2 SYGVNS. CDR3 bases: TGTGCCAGCAGTACCCCAGTCAGCGAGCAGTACTTC. Its protein product is CASSTPVSEQYF.

This chain links TRBV7-3 with TRBJ2-7; 7 nucleotides line up with TRBD1. The CDR3 has 16 amino acids. With 2 bases clipped from V and 2 bases from J, the junction kept 9 bases outside the gene matches. Germline values: CDR1 SGHTA, CDR2 FQGTGA. The CDR3, as DNA: TGTGCCAGCAGCTTAGGGGCAGGGGGTCATGCCTACGAGCAGTACTTC. Translating gives CASSLGAGGHAYEQYF.

A few counts support this clonotype. The chain employs TRBV3-1 and TRBJ2-3; weak D call: TRBD1 (6 bases). CDR3 length equals 13 residues. Germline V gene sequence: CDR1 LGHDT, CDR2 YNNKEL (reference sequence). The germline V and J ends were trimmed by 6 bases and 11 bases, with 18 bases remaining between them. In DNA, the CDR3 is TGTGCCAGCAGTCCCTCGGACAGCCGGGGGCAGTATTTT. Translated, it gives CASSPSDSRGQYF.

This clonotype has just a few counts. The chain is built from TRBV15 and TRBJ1-1; 9 nucleotides agree with TRBD1. After removal of 0 bases from V and 3 bases from J, the junction contained 5 bases not matched to a gene. CDR1 is LNHNV, CDR2 YYDKDF, per germline (reference sequence). The length of the CDR3 is 16 residues. The DNA of the CDR3 is TGTGCCACCAGCAGAGAGGGGACAGGGTGGGACACTGAAGCTTTCTTT. Amino acids: CATSREGTGWDTEAFF.

This chain links TRBV4-3 with TRBJ2-7; a possible D gene is TRBD1 (6 bases). Germline-derived CDR1 and CDR2 are LGHNA and YSLEER. The ends were cut back, 5 bases at V and 2 bases at J, with 10 bases in the middle. This CDR3 region has 13 residues. The CDR3: CASSYNRAYEQYF. For the CDR3, the DNA is TGCGCCAGCAGCTACAACAGGGCCTACGAGCAGTACTTC.

This clonotype was recorded a few times. This chain connects TRBV12-3 or TRBV12-4 to TRBJ1-5; D is unclear. The V and J ends lost 3 bases and 7 bases respectively, with 13 bases between them. The CDR3 is 14 amino acids. The CDR3 loop is CASSFRGQTQPQHF. The CDR3, as DNA: TGTGCCAGCAGTTTTAGAGGCCAGACGCAGCCCCAGCATTTT.

This clonotype appeared a few times. The rearrangement uses TRBV7-2 and TRBJ1-5; 7 bases line up with TRBD1. The CDR3 is 15 residues long. Trimming took 2 bases from V and 5 from J; bases not matched to a gene: 6. Germline CDR1 SGHTA, CDR2 FQGNSA. The CDR3 is CASSLLRDRDQPQHF. CDR3 sequence (DNA): TGTGCCAGCAGCTTACTCCGGGACAGAGATCAGCCCCAGCATTTT. The whole variable domain, filled in from reference TRBV7-2 and TRBJ1-5, reads GAGVSQSPSNKVTEKGKDVELRCDPISGHTALYWYRQSLGQGLEFLIYFQGNSAPDKSGLPSDRFSAERTGGSVSTLTIQRTQQEDSAVYLCASSLLRDRDQPQHFGDGTRLSIL.

The table lists this clonotype with a few counts. J is TRBJ2-5 and V is TRBV29-1, with a tentative D call TRBD1 (6 bases). The length of the CDR3 is 13 residues. From germline, CDR1 is SQVTM and CDR2 ANQGSEA. V lost 3 bases, J lost 5 bases, and 13 bases lay in between. The chain's CDR3 is CSVEQDRRETQYF. DNA for the CDR3: TGCAGCGTTGAGCAGGACAGAAGGGAGACCCAGTACTTC.